The TCR beta chain described here comes from a study of blood T cell repertoires in COVID-19. Overall study context: Whether acute or convalescent, the COVID-19 samples came from the United States, Italy and Spain.

The germline gives CDR1 SNHLY, CDR2 FYNNEI. CDR3 length equals 12 residues. Trimming cost V 7 bases and J 6 bases; bases outside gene matches: 5. Authors' analysis steps: Estimated nucleated cell counts came from reference gene primer amplification. Produced via immunoSEQ multiplex PCR; TCRdb's table is partial and in-frame only. Clonal size and the V and J genes are those of that table, whereas D and trimming came from the DNA. The profile shows some 90,000 clones, about 92% of them singletons. This clonotype was sampled from a middle-aged man with acute or convalescent COVID-19. The chain recombines TRBV2 with TRBJ1-2; TRBD1 agrees at 7 bases. The sequenced material came from peripheral blood. CDR3 residues: CASNLQGHGYTF. The CDR3 DNA reads TGTGCCAGCAACTTACAGGGGCATGGCTACACCTTC.